The TCR beta chain described here comes from a study of OX40 agonist ivuxolimab in advanced cancers. Study-level background: The treatment was a fully human IgG2 OX40 agonist, ivuxolimab. Checkpoint inhibitors had been given previously to around 38% of patients. Findings of the study overall: Partial responders dosed at 0.1-3.0 mg/kg displayed clonal expansion ranking among the lowest. Clones of CD4+ and CD8+ blood T cells grew by week 6 at doses of 0.1 to 3.0 mg/kg.

Germline CDR1 SGHDN, CDR2 FVKESK. The CDR3 runs 15 residues. Losses at the gene ends were 4 bases for V and 2 bases for J; bases not matched to a gene: 4. The protocol was immunoSEQ multiplex PCR, while the TCRdb copy is restricted to in-frame clones and leaves out a portion. The top ten hold about 11% of the sample, which has 55,000 to 75,000 clones, about 82% seen once. To note about this clone: Its antigen is unknown.

The sequencing used CD4+ or CD8+ T cells sorted from blood, collected in a trial of the OX40 agonist ivuxolimab. The chain uses TRBV14 and TRBJ2-3, with 9 bases aligning to TRBD1. The origin of this receptor is an adult with an advanced solid tumor such as melanoma, head and neck, liver or kidney cancer. For the CDR3, the DNA is TGTGCCAGCAGCCTCAGGACAGGGGACACAGATACGCAGTATTTT. Amino acids: CASSLRTGDTDTQYF. The variable domain in full, with the rest retrieved from reference TRBV14 and TRBJ2-3, is EAGVTQFPSHSVIEKGQTVTLRCDPISGHDNLYWYRRVMGKEIKFLLHFVKESKQDESGMPNNRFLAERTGGTYSTLKVQPAELEDSGVYFCASSLRTGDTDTQYFGPGTRLTVL.